The present entry profiles one TCR beta chain with its context. Its antigen is undetermined. The germline CDR1 and CDR2 sequences are SEHNR and FQNEAQ (reference sequence). Trimming shortened V by 4 bases and J by 4 bases, and 13 bases separated the two germline ends. This CDR3 region has 14 residues. TCRdb passed the reads through MiXCR, listing each CDR3 protein once. The data contain 250,000 to 300,000 distinct CDR3 sequences, about 20% of them seen just once; the ten biggest clones take up approximately 19%. This entry belongs to a study of T cell repertoires in cytomegalovirus infection. Overall study context: Recently described HLA-C-restricted plus well-studied HLA-B-restricted CMV epitopes were used. CMV infection plus the matching HLA type was flagged by public TCR beta signatures.

Broader study findings: CMV-specific TCR beta clonotypes restricted by HLA-C dominated the ex vivo response.

This receptor was identified in a human donor in good health (CMV status not recorded). Some clones in this sample may be carry-over from other donors' samples. This material consisted of cultured PBMCs, taken from culture after CMV antigen stimulation. V usage is TRBV7-9 and J usage is TRBJ1-2; no clear D. CDR3 bases: TGTGCCAGCAGCTCCCCGGACTCCAGCTATGGCTACACCTTC. Its translation: CASSSPDSSYGYTF.